In this sample, the clone carrying this TCR beta chain turned up a few times. This record comes from a study of human T cells and chemical hapten exposure. TCRdb processed the RACE reads anew with MiXCR; each CDR3 protein has one entry. The data hold about 140,000 distinct CDR3 sequences, with 10% to 15% observed a single time. The CDR3 consists of 18 residues. Germline V gene data show CDR1 as SGHAT and CDR2 as FQNNGV. V lost 4 bases to trimming and J lost 2 bases; unmatched junction nucleotides: 6. Time point noted: patch test 2, 6 weeks after DPC sensitization. The treatment was: therapeutic diphenylcyclopropenone sensitization with weekly scalp DPC. Patients had alopecia, were aged 18 to 70, and were not pregnant.

This specimen consisted of whole blood, obtained in connection with sensitization to the hapten diphenylcyclopropenone (DPC). This receptor was obtained from a woman in her 50s with alopecia areata. Some clones in this sample may be carry-over from other donors' samples. This rearrangement joins TRBV11-2 to TRBJ2-2; TRBD2 matches 14 bases. The CDR3 region is CASSSKGLAGVNTGELFF. The DNA for the CDR3 is TGTGCCAGCAGCTCGAAGGGACTAGCGGGAGTTAACACCGGGGAGCTGTTTTTT.